This T cell receptor beta chain was retrieved from a study of T cells in tuberculosis (dated by TCRdb to the late 2010s). Context from the whole study: To characterize T cells specific for the mycobacterial lipid antigen glucose monomycolate (GMM), the study used CD1B tetramers together with high-throughput TCR immunosequencing. In a South African clinical cohort, IGRA-negative adolescents, IGRA-positive adolescents with latent tuberculosis and adults with active tuberculosis were compared, with fewer than eleven people in each group.

At study entry, adolescents were screened for latent tuberculosis infection by tuberculin skin test and QuantiFERON-TB GOLD In-Tube IGRA. Immunosequencing was performed on unsorted cryopreserved PBMC, with some 91,000 T cells per clinical donor covered on average. Eleven high schools in the Worcester region of the Western Cape, South Africa, served as enrollment sites for adolescents aged 12 to 18 years. Approximately 10 adolescents infected with M. tuberculosis and about 10 uninfected adolescents were chosen and matched for age and sex. Adolescent PBMC were isolated from freshly drawn heparinized blood by density centrifugation and cryopreserved. General findings and caveats noted by the study authors: Compared with IGRA-negative controls, TCR-alpha repertoires from active tuberculosis had smaller mean NN-distances to GMM-specific TCRs, which suggests that these TCRs underwent clonal expansion. The smaller NN-distances in active tuberculosis patients were driven in part by shorter CDR3-alpha lengths, while the difference seen for TCR-beta was not statistically significant. Which clinical samples got chosen depended on the availability of cryopreserved specimens, and the active tuberculosis cases were adults, whereas the controls were adolescents. A classifier using the diverse GMM-specific repertoire reached about 90% accuracy (AUROC about 0.9), compared with about 63% accuracy using GEM motif frequencies.

Comments on this clone: Which antigen it targets is not known. The input lacks base qualities; no much larger clone sits a single base away.

The immunoSEQ multiplex PCR assay was used to generate TCR libraries, with TCR-beta and/or TCR-alpha/delta assays applied to each sample. The amplified TCR libraries were sequenced on the Illumina high-throughput platform. Per the source publication's procedure: Clustering and dimensionality reduction were performed using pairwise TCRdist distances among GMM-specific receptors from ex vivo sorted or in vitro expanded T cells. Each clinical repertoire was scored by mean NN-distance, the average TCRdist to the nearest 10% of tetramer-positive reference sequences. GEM TCR motif frequency was calculated as the fraction of unique TCRs that matched known GEM sequences in V/J usage and CDR3 length. Linear discriminant analysis with leave-one-out cross-validation, implemented in scikit-learn, was used to classify active tuberculosis. The source is immuneACCESS, and TCRdb retained only in-frame sequences with V and J called. Part of the clones is not carried over; for the studies checked, unresolved V genes explain less than half of this, and the remainder is unexplained. The V and J calls and clone size come from that table; D and trimming were worked out from the DNA. Within this sample are roughly 44,000 clones, with 90% to 95% of them counted one time only. The ten largest clones capture roughly 6.9% of the sample.

The material sequenced was PBMCs. The receptor comes from a donor aged 5-35 years with latent tuberculosis or without tuberculosis infection.

The CDR3 protein is CASSLVPGSNTGELFF. The nucleotides read TGCGCCAGCAGCTTGGTTCCAGGCTCGAACACCGGGGAGCTGTTTTTT. The chain links TRBV5-1 with TRBJ2-2; no confident D gene assignment can be made. V is cut by 0 bases and J by 0 bases, and the space between the germline ends is 9 bases. The germline V gene gives CDR1 as SGHRS and CDR2 as YFSETQ. Counted from cysteine to phenylalanine, this CDR3 has 16 amino acids. The retained sequence is limited to the CDR3, 48 bases, with the frame set at the first base.